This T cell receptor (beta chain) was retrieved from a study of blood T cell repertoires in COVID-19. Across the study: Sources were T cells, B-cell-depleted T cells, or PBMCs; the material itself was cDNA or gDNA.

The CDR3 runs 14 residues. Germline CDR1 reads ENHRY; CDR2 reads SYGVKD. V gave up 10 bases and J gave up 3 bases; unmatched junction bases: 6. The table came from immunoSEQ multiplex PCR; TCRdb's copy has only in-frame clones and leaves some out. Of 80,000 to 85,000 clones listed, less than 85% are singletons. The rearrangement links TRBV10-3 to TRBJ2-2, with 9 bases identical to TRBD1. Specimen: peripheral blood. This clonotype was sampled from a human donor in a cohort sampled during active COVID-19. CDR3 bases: TGTGCCACAGCGGGACAGGGATACACCGGGGAGCTGTTTTTT. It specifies CATAGQGYTGELFF.